Below, 12 T cell receptor beta chains from the same sample are listed, as sequenced in a study of cytomegalovirus exposure and HLA in healthy donors. PCR amplification relied on 60 Vbeta primers (plus 13 Jbeta primers). The protocol was immunoSEQ multiplex PCR, while the TCRdb copy is restricted to in-frame clones and leaves out a portion. The sample consists of 130,000 to 150,000 clones, 78% of them appearing once. The specimen was PBMCs. These receptors were obtained from a male donor in good health and CMV-seronegative.

V and J are TRBV18 and TRBJ1-1, with D possibly matching TRBD1 (5 bases). Trimming left V 3 bases short and J 0 bases short, with 20 bases between. CDR1 KGHSH and CDR2 LQKENI come from the germline V gene. The CDR3 contains 18 residues. The CDR3 region is CASSPLYDNRLMNTEAFF. In DNA, the CDR3 is TGTGCCAGCTCACCTCTATATGATAACAGGCTGATGAACACTGAAGCTTTCTTT.

The chain is built from TRBV12-5 and TRBJ2-3; TRBD2 matches at 12 bases. Trimming removed 6 bases from V and 2 bases from J; junction bases left unmatched: 9. The CDR3 loop spans 17 amino acids. Germline loops: CDR1 LGHNT, CDR2 FRNRAP. CDR3 bases: TGTGCTAGTGGCCGGATGACTAGCGGGGGCCTCACAGATACGCAGTATTTT. It specifies CASGRMTSGGLTDTQYF.

The V gene is TRBV4-1, the J gene TRBJ2-5; 9 positions match TRBD2. CDR3 length equals 17 residues. V gave up 0 bases and J gave up 5 bases; unmatched junction bases: 10. CDR1 is MGHRA, CDR2 YSYEKL, per germline. CDR3 in DNA: TGCGCCAGCAGCCAAGATCGGGGTAGCGGGAGTAGCGAGACCCAGTACTTC. This sequence encodes CASSQDRGSGSSETQYF.

The genes are TRBV7-3 and TRBJ2-6; 9 positions match TRBD1. The CDR3 sequence is 18 residues long. The ends lost 4 bases at V and 1 base at J; junction bases unmatched: 8. Germline V CDR1 and CDR2: SGHTA, FQGTGA. CDR3 DNA: TGTGCCAGCAGCTCATCCGGGACAGGGTTTTCTGGGGCCAACGTCCTGACTTTC. Encoded protein: CASSSSGTGFSGANVLTF.

CDR3 loop: CASSSGPSGNTIYF. The CDR3 DNA reads TGCGCCAGCAGCTCGGGTCCTTCTGGAAACACCATATATTTT. This sequence joins TRBV5-1 and TRBJ1-3; D is undetermined. The CDR3 has 14 amino acids. Germline lookup yields CDR1 SGHRS and CDR2 YFSETQ. The germline V and J ends were trimmed by 3 bases and 1 base, with 8 bases remaining between them. The entire variable domain, with the rest obtained from reference TRBV5-1 and TRBJ1-3, is as follows: KAGVTQTPRYLIKTRGQQVTLSCSPISGHRSVSWYQQTPGQGLQFLFEYFSETQRNKGNFPGRFSGRQFSNSRSEMNVSTLELGDSALYLCASSSGPSGNTIYFGEGSWLTVV.

Only a few counts were recorded for this clone. CDR3 amino acids: CATKTGSETQYF. The CDR3, as DNA: TGTGCCACAAAGACAGGCTCAGAGACCCAGTACTTC. The rearrangement joins TRBV19 to TRBJ2-5, with D possibly matching TRBD1 (6 bases). This CDR3 spans 12 amino acids. V was clipped by 10 bases and J by 4 bases, with 13 bases between them. Germline V gene lookup returns CDR1 LNHDA and CDR2 SQIVND (reference sequence).

The rearrangement links TRBV2 to TRBJ2-5; 7 bases are shared with TRBD2. This CDR3 region has 14 residues. Per germline, CDR1 SNHLY and CDR2 FYNNEI. V shed 8 bases and J 2 bases; nucleotides not matched to a gene: 8. CDR3 loop: CASRGPGLQETQYF. The CDR3 DNA follows: TGTGCCAGCCGAGGACCGGGACTACAAGAGACCCAGTACTTC.

For this clone: Other DNA sequences in this specimen translate into the identical CDR3. The chain carries TRBV29-1 and TRBJ1-2; 8 nucleotides agree with TRBD1. CDR1 SQVTM and CDR2 ANQGSEA come from the germline V gene. The J segment lost 4 bases and the V segment lost 3 bases, leaving 4 bases of the junction unmatched. The CDR3 runs 13 residues. CDR3 region: CSVDDRGAYGYTF. CDR3 nucleotides: TGCAGCGTTGACGACAGGGGAGCCTATGGCTACACCTTC.

The count of this clone is one. The chain uses TRBV27 and TRBJ1-1, with D tentatively TRBD1 (6 bases). The CDR3 has 13 residues. Germline values: CDR1 MNHEY, CDR2 SMNVEV (reference sequence). The V and J ends lost 5 bases and 6 bases respectively, with 13 bases between them. CDR3 sequence: CASSETTGAEAFF. The CDR3 DNA sequence: TGTGCCAGCAGTGAAACGACAGGAGCTGAAGCTTTCTTT.

V gene TRBV6-5 combines with J gene TRBJ2-7; 11 bases fit TRBD1. Trimming at V came to 2 bases and at J to 1 base, leaving 4 bases not matched to a gene. This CDR3 has 16 amino acids. Germline V gives CDR1 MNHEY, CDR2 SVGAGI. CDR3: CASSYAGTGGSYEQYF. In DNA form, the CDR3 reads TGTGCCAGCAGTTACGCGGGGACAGGGGGATCCTACGAGCAGTACTTC.

V is TRBV7-2 and J is TRBJ1-2, with no clear D. This CDR3 spans 15 amino acids. Germline V lookup: CDR1 SGHTA, CDR2 FQGNSA. V lost 1 base and J 4 bases, leaving 13 bases between the germline ends. The CDR3 coding sequence is TGTGCCAGCAGCTTAGGCGGCATAACGGTCTATGGCTACACCTTC. Translating it yields CASSLGGITVYGYTF.

With respect to this clone: The germline gene is not matched at one end of the junction; a read error may be the cause. The V call is TRBV6-5, the J call TRBJ1-1, with 9 positions matching TRBD1. This CDR3 comprises 12 residues. Looked up from germline, CDR1 is MNHEY and CDR2 is SVGAGI. As DNA, the CDR3 is TGTGCCAGCAGTTACTCTCGGGACAGGGTGATCTTT. Translating it yields CASSYSRDRVIF.